The 4 T cell receptor beta chains given below trace back to one sample, sequenced in a study of T-cell reconstitution after alpha-beta-depleted transplantation in children. Preparation of the TCRbeta library was carried out with unique molecular identifiers. Using its own MiXCR run on the PCR reads, TCRdb lists one record per CDR3 protein. This table has 450,000 to 550,000 distinct CDR3 sequences, over 10% appearing once. Source: PBMCs, mostly from graft donor cells, taken 180 days after TCRalphabeta/CD19-depleted stem cell transplant. The receptors were sampled from a female patient aged 2-9 years who had a stem cell transplant for aplastic anemia, so the T cells may come from the graft donor.

The chain uses TRBV7-2 and TRBJ1-1, with 8 bases matching TRBD1. J lost 4 bases, V lost 7 bases, and 8 bases had no gene match. The CDR3 is 14 amino acids. CDR1 SGHTA and CDR2 FQGNSA come from the germline V gene. The chain's CDR3 is CASIVQGGGTEAFF. The CDR3 DNA follows: TGTGCCAGCATCGTACAGGGGGGTGGCACTGAAGCTTTCTTT.

This clonotype was picked up a small number of times. This chain links TRBV7-8 with TRBJ2-3; D gene ambiguous. The CDR3 consists of 14 residues. V was pared by 5 bases and J by 2 bases, with 11 bases between. Germline lookup yields CDR1 SGHVS and CDR2 FQNEAQ. For the CDR3, the DNA is TGTGCCAGCAGCCATAGGTCTAACACAGATACGCAGTATTTT. It is translated as CASSHRSNTDTQYF.

This clonotype has just a few counts. The CDR3 loop is CASTESTDIQYF. The DNA for the CDR3 is TGTGCCAGCACGGAGAGTACGGACATTCAGTACTTC. This chain joins TRBV28 and TRBJ2-4, with unresolved D. CDR1 and CDR2 from the germline V gene are MDHEN and SYDVKM. The CDR3 totals 12 residues. V was shortened by 7 bases and J by 8 bases, with 12 bases between the two germline ends.

J is TRBJ1-4 and V is TRBV4-2, with D unclear. This CDR3 spans 12 amino acids. Per germline, CDR1 LGHNA and CDR2 YNFKEQ. The ends were cut back, 5 bases at V and 12 bases at J, with 13 bases in the middle. CDR3 protein: CASSKQEGELFF. The CDR3 DNA follows: TGTGCCAGCAGCAAGCAGGAGGGCGAACTGTTTTTT.